One and the same sample provided the 30 T cell receptor beta chains below, sequenced in a study of cytomegalovirus exposure and HLA in healthy donors. PCR amplification relied on 60 Vbeta primers (plus 13 Jbeta primers). TCRdb's copy holds only in-frame clones and misses some; the assay was immunoSEQ multiplex PCR. The sample carries about 120,000 clones, about 75% recorded once. Sequencing used PBMCs. The receptors shown here come from a man aged 60 to 69 in good health and CMV-seropositive.

The rearrangement uses TRBV27 and TRBJ1-6, with 8 positions matching TRBD1. Losses at the gene ends were 6 bases for V and 3 bases for J; bases not matched to a gene: 10. Germline assignment: CDR1 MNHEY and CDR2 SMNVEV (reference sequence). This CDR3 has 17 residues. The CDR3 reads CASSDARGLLYNSPLHF. CDR3 DNA sequence: TGTGCCAGCAGCGACGCCAGGGGGCTACTCTATAATTCACCCCTCCACTTT.

This clone showed up just a few times. The gene calls are TRBV15 and TRBJ2-3; TRBD1 is a possible D gene (5 bases). This CDR3 has 15 amino acids. Per the germline V gene, CDR1 is LNHNV and CDR2 is YYDKDF (reference sequence). V gave up 2 bases and J gave up 9 bases, with 18 bases separating them. The CDR3 nucleotides are TGTGCCACCAGCAGACAGGGTGGTGGGCAAGGGACGCAGTATTTT. Encoded protein: CATSRQGGGQGTQYF.

The CDR3 reads CASTTSGEPQHF. Written as DNA, the CDR3 is TGTGCCAGCACCACCTCGGGGGAGCCCCAGCATTTT. This chain joins TRBV7-2 and TRBJ1-5; D possibly corresponds to TRBD1 (5 bases). Germline V gene data show CDR1 as SGHTA and CDR2 as FQGNSA. The CDR3 runs to 12 residues. Trimming cost V 7 bases and J 8 bases, with 12 bases left between them.

This clone was seen a few times. The chain is built from TRBV7-6 and TRBJ2-6, with D perhaps TRBD1 (5 bases). This CDR3 is 14 amino acids long. The V gene lost 5 bases and the J gene lost 2 bases, with 7 bases spanning the gap. CDR1 SGHVS and CDR2 FNYEAQ come from the germline V gene. The CDR3 DNA follows: TGTGCCAGCAGCCAGGGTGCTGGGGCCAACGTCCTGACTTTC. It codes for CASSQGAGANVLTF.

This clone has a single count. One end of the junction varies from germline; a read error may be responsible. The chain employs TRBV18 and TRBJ1-4; no reliable D call. Germline CDR1 and CDR2: KGHSH and LQKENI. CDR3 length: 15 amino acids. DNA for the CDR3: TGTGCCAGCTCACCACAGAGGGCAACTAATGAAATACTGTTTTTT. It is translated as CASSPQRATNEILFF. Full variable domain (outside the CDR3, taken from reference TRBV18 and TRBJ1-4): NAGVMQNPRHLVRRRGQEARLRCSPMKGHSHVYWYRQLPEEGLKFMVYLQKENIIDESGMPKERFSAEFPKEGPSILRIQQVVRGDSAAYFCASSPQRATNEILFFGSGTQLSVL.

The J gene is TRBJ2-1, the V gene TRBV5-1; TRBD2 agrees at 8 bases. V lost 3 bases to trimming and J lost 7 bases; unmatched junction nucleotides: 3. There are 13 residues in the CDR3. Germline CDR1 SGHRS, CDR2 YFSETQ. The chain's CDR3 is CASSWTSLNEQFF. The CDR3 bases are TGCGCCAGCAGCTGGACTAGCTTGAATGAGCAGTTCTTC.

V and J are TRBV7-9 and TRBJ1-4; TRBD1 matches at 9 bases. V lost 3 bases to trimming and J lost 4 bases; unmatched junction nucleotides: 6. The CDR3 sequence is 16 residues long. Germline values: CDR1 SEHNR, CDR2 FQNEAQ (reference sequence). The CDR3 here is CASSFPLDRGNEKLFF. In DNA form, the CDR3 reads TGTGCCAGCAGCTTCCCCCTGGACAGGGGTAATGAAAAACTGTTTTTT.

This chain joins TRBV29-1 and TRBJ2-5; the D gene is possibly TRBD1 (6 bases). The CDR3 runs 15 residues. CDR1 SQVTM and CDR2 ANQGSEA come from the germline V gene. The V end was cut by 4 bases, the J end by 5 bases, with 20 bases between. In DNA, the CDR3 is TGCAGCGTTGGGCTACGCAGGACAGCAGAGGAGACCCAGTACTTC. This codes for CSVGLRRTAEETQYF.

J is TRBJ2-7 and V is TRBV13; D gene unclear. There are 13 residues in the CDR3. Germline V gene sequence: CDR1 PRHDT, CDR2 FYEKMQ (reference sequence). V was trimmed by 5 bases and J by 4 bases, leaving 12 bases between them. Written as DNA, the CDR3 is TGTGCCAGCAGCACAACCCGCACATACGAGCAGTACTTC. It specifies CASSTTRTYEQYF.

The CDR3 reads CASSLGQGDATNEKLFF. DNA for the CDR3: TGCGCCAGCAGCTTGGGGCAGGGGGACGCAACTAATGAAAAACTGTTTTTT. The chain carries TRBV5-1 and TRBJ1-4; TRBD1 matches at 7 bases. Germline V CDR1 and CDR2: SGHRS, YFSETQ. The junction had 5 bases not matched to a gene; V was cut back by 0 bases and J by 0 bases. CDR3 length: 17 amino acids.

Only a few counts were recorded for this clone. The V call is TRBV29-1, the J call TRBJ2-7, with D perhaps matching TRBD1 (5 bases). The CDR3 runs to 12 residues. Trimming pared 3 bases from V and 1 base from J, leaving 7 bases between. Germline assignment: CDR1 SQVTM and CDR2 ANQGSEA. The CDR3 region has the DNA TGCAGCGTTGAGGCAGGGTCCTACGAGCAGTACTTC. This codes for CSVEAGSYEQYF.

This clone was found a few times. J is TRBJ1-3 and V is TRBV7-3, with 9 bases matching TRBD1. CDR1 is SGHTA and CDR2 is FQGTGA in the germline V gene. This CDR3 comprises 16 residues. With V trimmed by 5 bases and J by 4 bases, 9 bases remained unmatched. Here the CDR3 DNA reads TGTGCCAGCAGCCCCCAACAGGGGGCGGCGGGAAACACCATATATTTT. Translation: CASSPQQGAAGNTIYF.

The rearrangement uses TRBV11-2 and TRBJ2-7; D is possibly TRBD1 (5 bases). From germline, CDR1 is SGHAT and CDR2 FQNNGV. Trimming removed 5 bases from V and 1 base from J, with 12 bases in between. The CDR3 sequence is 14 residues long. CDR3 amino acids: CASSRDSHSYEQYF. The CDR3 coding sequence is TGTGCCAGCAGCCGCGACAGCCATTCCTACGAGCAGTACTTC. Complete variable domain (other parts from reference TRBV11-2 and TRBJ2-7): EAGVAQSPRYKIIEKRQSVAFWCNPISGHATLYWYQQILGQGPKLLIQFQNNGVVDDSQLPKDRFSAERLKGVDSTLKIQPAKLEDSAVYLCASSRDSHSYEQYFGPGTRLTVT.

The V call is TRBV4-2, the J call TRBJ2-7; D not certain. From germline, CDR1 is LGHNA and CDR2 YNFKEQ. V gave up 0 bases and J gave up 4 bases, with 10 bases separating them. CDR3 length equals 14 residues. The chain's CDR3 is CASSQDMHSYEQYF. The DNA of the CDR3 is TGTGCCAGCAGCCAAGATATGCACAGTTACGAGCAGTACTTC.

The rearrangement links TRBV4-1 to TRBJ1-2; D is perhaps TRBD1 (6 bases). The CDR3 totals 14 residues. Trimming left V 6 bases short and J 8 bases short, with 19 bases between. Germline V gene data show CDR1 as MGHRA and CDR2 as YSYEKL. CDR3 loop: CASSPGTGTYGYTF. CDR3 in DNA: TGCGCCAGCAGTCCAGGAACAGGGACCTACGGCTACACCTTC.

CDR3 sequence reads: CASRGRARFEQYF. The CDR3 DNA follows: TGTGCCAGCAGGGGGAGGGCTCGGTTCGAGCAGTACTTC. J is TRBJ2-7 and V is TRBV6-5, with TRBD2 matching 7 bases. V lost 6 bases, J lost 6 bases, and 8 bases stayed unmatched. Germline V gene data show CDR1 as MNHEY and CDR2 as SVGAGI. The CDR3 is made up of 13 amino acids.

The chain uses TRBV6-6 and TRBJ1-4; D unresolved. This CDR3 contains 13 residues. Trimming left V 8 bases short and J 0 bases short, with 7 bases between. CDR1 and CDR2 (germline): MNHNY, SVGAGI (reference sequence). The chain's CDR3 is CASRGATNEKLFF. The CDR3 nucleotides read TGTGCCAGCCGGGGTGCAACTAATGAAAAACTGTTTTTT.

This chain joins TRBV7-6 and TRBJ2-3, with 10 bases matching TRBD2. The CDR3 runs 16 residues. V shed 1 base and J 1 base; nucleotides not matched to a gene: 2. Germline values: CDR1 SGHVS, CDR2 FNYEAQ. CDR3 sequence: CASSLVGTSGTDTQYF. The CDR3, as DNA: TGTGCCAGCAGCTTAGTAGGGACTAGCGGCACAGATACGCAGTATTTT.

The gene calls are TRBV5-1 and TRBJ2-3; tentatively, D is TRBD1 (8 bases). CDR1 and CDR2 from the germline V gene are SGHRS and YFSETQ. This CDR3 has 16 amino acids. With 4 bases removed from V and 0 bases from J, the gap between germline ends came to 15 bases. This CDR3 is CASSDLQGGSTDTQYF. The CDR3 region has the DNA TGCGCCAGCAGCGACTTACAGGGGGGGAGCACAGATACGCAGTATTTT.

The chain recombines TRBV19 with TRBJ2-2; possible D gene TRBD2, 5 bases. V dropped 5 bases and J dropped 2 bases, with 24 bases sitting between them. CDR1 and CDR2 (germline): LNHDA, SQIVND (reference sequence). This CDR3 is 19 amino acids long. The CDR3 bases are TGTGCCAGTAGTCGGCCCCCCCAGTTAGGGAGACTAAACACCGGGGAGCTGTTTTTT. Protein sequence: CASSRPPQLGRLNTGELFF.

A word on this clone: The same CDR3 is also encoded by other DNA sequences in this sample. V usage is TRBV12-1 and J usage is TRBJ2-1; the D call in the table, TRBD2, was not verified against the DNA. TRBV12-1 is listed as a pseudogene. This CDR3 comprises 19 residues. The CDR3 region is CASSSNSGRVRSLCNEQFF. The CDR3 DNA follows: TGTGCCAGCAGCTCAAATAGCGGAAGGGTTAGATCCCTCTGCAATGAGCAGTTCTTC.

The rearrangement links TRBV11-2 to TRBJ2-1; no reliable D call. Germline V gives CDR1 SGHAT, CDR2 FQNNGV. The CDR3 runs 14 residues. V lost 2 bases and J 0 bases, leaving 5 bases between the germline ends. The CDR3 region has the DNA TGTGCCAGCAGCTTACCGAGCTCCTACAATGAGCAGTTCTTC. As protein: CASSLPSSYNEQFF.

This rearrangement joins TRBV7-9 to TRBJ1-5; D ambiguous. Trimming stripped 0 bases from V and 1 base from J, with 4 bases between. In germline, CDR1 is SEHNR, CDR2 FQNEAQ (reference sequence). The CDR3 sequence is 14 residues long. The CDR3 nucleotides read TGTGCCAGCAGCTTAGCACTAAGCAATCAGCCCCAGCATTTT. Protein sequence: CASSLALSNQPQHF.

The chain combines TRBV5-1 with TRBJ1-2; 7 bases are shared with TRBD1. CDR3 size: 13 residues. CDR1 and CDR2 (germline): SGHRS, YFSETQ. Trimming took 4 bases from V and 8 from J; bases not matched to a gene: 8. The CDR3 nucleotides read TGCGCCAGCAGCGACATGACAGGGAAGGGCTACACCTTC. Amino acids: CASSDMTGKGYTF.

The chain couples TRBV7-9 to TRBJ2-5; a possible D gene is TRBD2 (6 bases). The DNA end lines up better with TRBJ2-7; the J call may be wrong. CDR1 and CDR2 (germline): SEHNR, FQNEAQ (reference sequence). The CDR3 loop spans 13 amino acids. The CDR3 sequence is CASSHGSEYEQYF. The CDR3 DNA reads TGTGCCAGCAGCCACGGGAGTGAATACGAGCAGTACTTC.

The CDR3 is CASSQGWLAGGFQETQYF. In DNA, the CDR3 is TGCGCCAGCAGCCAGGGTTGGTTAGCGGGAGGGTTTCAAGAGACCCAGTACTTC. This sequence joins TRBV4-1 and TRBJ2-5; 11 bases are a match to TRBD2. The germline CDR1 and CDR2 sequences are MGHRA and YSYEKL. Unmatched junction bases numbered 11, after V lost 3 bases and J lost 2 bases. The CDR3 has 18 residues.

CDR3 sequence: CASSDFLAGPYNEQFF. CDR3 DNA sequence: TGTGCCAGCAGTGACTTTCTAGCGGGGCCCTACAATGAGCAGTTCTTC. V usage is TRBV6-4 and J usage is TRBJ2-1; TRBD2 matches 9 bases. CDR3 size: 16 residues. CDR1 MRHNA and CDR2 SNTAGT come from the germline V gene. V dropped 1 base and J dropped 2; count of bases not matched to a gene: 3.

Points on this clone: Additional DNA sequences in this sample encode the identical CDR3. This chain uses TRBV5-4 with TRBJ2-3; D is undetermined. This CDR3 comprises 13 residues. V lost 4 bases to trimming and J lost 3 bases, with 9 bases between them. Germline V gene lookup returns CDR1 SGHNT and CDR2 YYREEE (reference sequence). The CDR3 DNA sequence: TGTGCCAGCAGCCCTGGCCAAACAGATACGCAGTATTTT. It yields the protein CASSPGQTDTQYF.

This clone has more than one count but fewer than ten. The chain uses TRBV19 and TRBJ2-7; TRBD1 aligns across 9 bases. Losses at the gene ends were 1 base for V and 3 bases for J; bases not matched to a gene: 1. The germline gives CDR1 LNHDA, CDR2 SQIVND (reference sequence). This CDR3 spans 14 amino acids. The CDR3 loop is CASSIGTGDYEQYF. The CDR3, as DNA: TGTGCCAGTAGTATAGGGACAGGGGACTACGAGCAGTACTTC.

The gene calls are TRBV11-2 and TRBJ1-1; D remains ambiguous. This CDR3 has 14 residues. The V end lost 3 bases, the J end lost 0 bases, and 8 bases lay between the germline ends. CDR1 and CDR2 from the germline V gene are SGHAT and FQNNGV. The CDR3 DNA reads TGTGCCAGCAGCTTCGGGAGGATGAACACTGAAGCTTTCTTT. Its translation is CASSFGRMNTEAFF.